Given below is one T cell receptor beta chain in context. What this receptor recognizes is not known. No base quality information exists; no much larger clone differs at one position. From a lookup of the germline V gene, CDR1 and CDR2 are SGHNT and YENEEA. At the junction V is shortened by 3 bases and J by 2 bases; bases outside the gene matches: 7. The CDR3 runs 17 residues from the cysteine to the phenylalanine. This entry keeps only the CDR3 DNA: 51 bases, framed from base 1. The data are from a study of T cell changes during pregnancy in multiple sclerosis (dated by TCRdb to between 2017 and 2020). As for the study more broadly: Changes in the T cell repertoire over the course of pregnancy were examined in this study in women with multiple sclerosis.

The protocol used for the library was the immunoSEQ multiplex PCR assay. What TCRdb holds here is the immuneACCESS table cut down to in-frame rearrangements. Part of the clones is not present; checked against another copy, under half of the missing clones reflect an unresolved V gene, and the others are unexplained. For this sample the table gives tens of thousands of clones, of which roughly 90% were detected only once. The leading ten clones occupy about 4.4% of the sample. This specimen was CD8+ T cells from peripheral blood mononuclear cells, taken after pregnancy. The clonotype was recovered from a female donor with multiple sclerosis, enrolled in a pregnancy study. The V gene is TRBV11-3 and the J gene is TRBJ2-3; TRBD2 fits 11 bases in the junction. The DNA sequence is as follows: TGTGCCAGCAGCTTTCGAGGACTAGCGGGCGACACAGATACGCAGTATTTT. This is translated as CASSFRGLAGDTDTQYF.